What follows is one T cell receptor (beta chain) and its context. The data stem from a study of cytomegalovirus exposure and HLA in healthy donors. The V and J ends lost 6 bases and 0 bases respectively, with 13 bases between them. Germline values: CDR1 MNHNS, CDR2 SASEGT. CDR3 length equals 15 residues. This PCR relied on a set of 60 Vbeta primers and 13 Jbeta primers. The table came from immunoSEQ multiplex PCR; TCRdb's copy has only in-frame clones and leaves some out. Of 100,000 or so clones listed, approximately 70% were seen once; the top ten hold 2.5% to 3.5%. This chain uses TRBV6-1 with TRBJ2-3; D perhaps matches TRBD2 (5 bases). Sequenced sample: PBMCs. The sequence came from a man aged 25 to 40 in good health and CMV-seronegative. The CDR3 coding sequence is TGTGCCAGCAGGAGGGTCCATGGGAGCACAGATACGCAGTATTTT. Its translation is CASRRVHGSTDTQYF.